These 14 T cell receptor beta chains share one sample of origin, sequenced in a study of shared clonotypes between healthy human individuals. Sequenced by immunoSEQ multiplex PCR; TCRdb stores in-frame clones only, minus some. Here the sample spans approximately 2.5 million clones, roughly nine tenths being singletons. Material for sequencing was naive CD4+ T cells sorted from blood. Subset specified: CD45RA+ positively selected. These receptors were obtained from a man between 18 and 29 years old in good health.

The genes are TRBV2 and TRBJ1-2; D unclear. The CDR3 is 15 residues long. Looked up from germline, CDR1 is SNHLY and CDR2 is FYNNEI. Deletions cut 7 bases from V and 4 bases from J, with 19 bases between. The CDR3 nucleotides read TGTGCCAGCAATCGTGACCAGCCGGCCTTCTATGGCTACACCTTC. Translating gives CASNRDQPAFYGYTF.

This chain connects TRBV6-5 to TRBJ2-1; D may be TRBD2 (6 bases). V was pared by 8 bases and J by 10 bases, with 21 bases between. Germline V gives CDR1 MNHEY, CDR2 SVGAGI. The CDR3 is 14 residues long. CDR3 sequence reads: CASGRSLRALEQFF. CDR3 DNA sequence: TGTGCCAGCGGGAGGTCCCTTCGAGCATTGGAGCAGTTCTTC.

J is TRBJ2-7 and V is TRBV10-1; the D gene is possibly TRBD2 (5 bases). There are 17 residues in the CDR3. V lost 3 bases, J lost 4 bases, and 22 bases lay in between. CDR1 and CDR2 from the germline V gene are WNHNN and SYGVQD (reference sequence). The CDR3: CASSEVPDSPQGYEQYF. The CDR3 DNA reads TGCGCCAGCAGTGAAGTCCCGGACTCCCCTCAAGGGTACGAGCAGTACTTC.

This clone was seen a single time. CDR3 protein: CASTLRWQAPQLTLHF. The DNA of the CDR3 is TGTGCCAGCACTCTGAGGTGGCAGGCTCCCCAATTAACCCTCCACTTT. The chain carries TRBV11-2 and TRBJ1-6; D ambiguous. The CDR3 runs to 16 residues. The V and J ends lost 7 bases and 14 bases respectively, with 27 bases between them. In germline, CDR1 is SGHAT, CDR2 FQNNGV.

This rearrangement joins TRBV27 to TRBJ2-1, with 8 nucleotides matching TRBD2. The CDR3 is made up of 14 amino acids. The germline gives CDR1 MNHEY, CDR2 SMNVEV (reference sequence). V lost 3 bases, J lost 9 bases, and 7 bases stayed unmatched. For the CDR3, the DNA is TGTGCCAGCAGTTTGCCTGGACTAGCCAGTGAGCAGTTCTTC. Encoded protein: CASSLPGLASEQFF.

The chain uses TRBV19 and TRBJ2-5; 9 nucleotides agree with TRBD2. V was clipped by 3 bases and J by 1 base; unmatched bases: 3. CDR3 length: 15 residues. The V gene's germline CDR1 is LNHDA and CDR2 SQIVND (reference sequence). The CDR3 coding sequence is TGTGCCAGTAGTATCCAGGGACTAGCCCAAGAGACCCAGTACTTC. It translates to CASSIQGLAQETQYF.

This chain connects TRBV19 to TRBJ2-1, with D hard to call. Germline CDR1 and CDR2: LNHDA and SQIVND (reference sequence). The CDR3 covers 14 residues. Trimming left V 3 bases short and J 3 bases short, with 9 bases between. This CDR3 is CASSIRPSYNEQFF. The CDR3 coding sequence is TGTGCCAGTAGTATCCGGCCCAGCTACAATGAGCAGTTCTTC.

The chain uses TRBV18 and TRBJ1-6, with D unclear. This CDR3 region has 14 residues. The germline V and J ends were trimmed by 0 bases and 8 bases, with 8 bases remaining between them. Germline assignment: CDR1 KGHSH and CDR2 LQKENI. The CDR3 loop reads CASSPPGYDSPLHF. DNA for the CDR3: TGTGCCAGCTCACCACCGGGGTACGATTCACCCCTCCACTTT.

The rearrangement joins TRBV7-9 to TRBJ2-3; 11 bases fit TRBD2. Germline CDR1 SEHNR, CDR2 FQNEAQ (reference sequence). This CDR3 contains 15 residues. V shed 7 bases, J shed 1 base, and the junction held 4 bases outside the gene matches. The CDR3 reads CASTILAGGTDTQYF. The CDR3 DNA reads TGTGCCAGCACCATACTAGCGGGAGGCACAGATACGCAGTATTTT.

The chain employs TRBV2 and TRBJ2-3, with D possibly being TRBD1 or TRBD2 (6 bases each). The CDR3 length is 13 residues. V was shortened by 8 bases and J by 5 bases, with 14 bases between the two germline ends. The V gene's germline CDR1 is SNHLY and CDR2 FYNNEI. CDR3 sequence (DNA): TGTGCCAGCGGAAGGGGGGCAGGAGATACGCAGTATTTT. Amino acids: CASGRGAGDTQYF. Full variable domain (outside the CDR3, taken from reference TRBV2 and TRBJ2-3): EPEVTQTPSHQVTQMGQEVILRCVPISNHLYFYWYRQILGQKVEFLVSFYNNEISEKSEIFDDQFSVERPDGSNFTLKIRSTKLEDSAMYFCASGRGAGDTQYFGPGTRLTVL.

The V gene is TRBV6-5, the J gene TRBJ2-7, with TRBD2 as a possible D gene (5 bases). The germline V and J ends were trimmed by 0 bases and 4 bases, with 13 bases remaining between them. CDR1 and CDR2 (germline): MNHEY, SVGAGI. The CDR3 runs 15 residues. The CDR3 DNA follows: TGTGCCAGCAGTTACTCCCTCGGAGGAGTTTACGAGCAGTACTTC. Amino acids: CASSYSLGGVYEQYF.

A word on this clone: The sample contains more than one DNA sequence encoding this CDR3. The rearrangement links TRBV9 to TRBJ2-5; TRBD2 agrees at 10 bases. The CDR3 runs 13 residues. The trim removed 3 bases at V and 5 bases at J, leaving 1 base unmatched. Germline V gene lookup returns CDR1 SGDLS and CDR2 YYNGEE. The CDR3 loop reads CASSGSGRETQYF. The CDR3 nucleotides are TGTGCCAGCAGCGGTAGCGGGAGGGAGACCCAGTACTTC.

V is TRBV29-1 and J is TRBJ1-1; 7 bases map to TRBD1. V lost 4 bases and J lost 3; bases outside the gene matches: 8. The CDR3 is made up of 14 amino acids. Germline lookup yields CDR1 SQVTM and CDR2 ANQGSEA. DNA for the CDR3: TGCAGCGTTGCCCTTGACAGGGTCTACACTGAAGCTTTCTTT. Residues: CSVALDRVYTEAFF.

The chain uses TRBV6-6 and TRBJ2-5; D might be TRBD1 or TRBD2, each matching 7 bases. The length of the CDR3 is 14 residues. From germline, CDR1 is MNHNY and CDR2 SVGAGI (reference sequence). Trimming pared 7 bases from V and 0 bases from J, leaving 12 bases between. CDR3 protein: CASKRDSYQETQYF. In DNA form, the CDR3 reads TGTGCCAGCAAGCGGGACAGCTACCAAGAGACCCAGTACTTC.